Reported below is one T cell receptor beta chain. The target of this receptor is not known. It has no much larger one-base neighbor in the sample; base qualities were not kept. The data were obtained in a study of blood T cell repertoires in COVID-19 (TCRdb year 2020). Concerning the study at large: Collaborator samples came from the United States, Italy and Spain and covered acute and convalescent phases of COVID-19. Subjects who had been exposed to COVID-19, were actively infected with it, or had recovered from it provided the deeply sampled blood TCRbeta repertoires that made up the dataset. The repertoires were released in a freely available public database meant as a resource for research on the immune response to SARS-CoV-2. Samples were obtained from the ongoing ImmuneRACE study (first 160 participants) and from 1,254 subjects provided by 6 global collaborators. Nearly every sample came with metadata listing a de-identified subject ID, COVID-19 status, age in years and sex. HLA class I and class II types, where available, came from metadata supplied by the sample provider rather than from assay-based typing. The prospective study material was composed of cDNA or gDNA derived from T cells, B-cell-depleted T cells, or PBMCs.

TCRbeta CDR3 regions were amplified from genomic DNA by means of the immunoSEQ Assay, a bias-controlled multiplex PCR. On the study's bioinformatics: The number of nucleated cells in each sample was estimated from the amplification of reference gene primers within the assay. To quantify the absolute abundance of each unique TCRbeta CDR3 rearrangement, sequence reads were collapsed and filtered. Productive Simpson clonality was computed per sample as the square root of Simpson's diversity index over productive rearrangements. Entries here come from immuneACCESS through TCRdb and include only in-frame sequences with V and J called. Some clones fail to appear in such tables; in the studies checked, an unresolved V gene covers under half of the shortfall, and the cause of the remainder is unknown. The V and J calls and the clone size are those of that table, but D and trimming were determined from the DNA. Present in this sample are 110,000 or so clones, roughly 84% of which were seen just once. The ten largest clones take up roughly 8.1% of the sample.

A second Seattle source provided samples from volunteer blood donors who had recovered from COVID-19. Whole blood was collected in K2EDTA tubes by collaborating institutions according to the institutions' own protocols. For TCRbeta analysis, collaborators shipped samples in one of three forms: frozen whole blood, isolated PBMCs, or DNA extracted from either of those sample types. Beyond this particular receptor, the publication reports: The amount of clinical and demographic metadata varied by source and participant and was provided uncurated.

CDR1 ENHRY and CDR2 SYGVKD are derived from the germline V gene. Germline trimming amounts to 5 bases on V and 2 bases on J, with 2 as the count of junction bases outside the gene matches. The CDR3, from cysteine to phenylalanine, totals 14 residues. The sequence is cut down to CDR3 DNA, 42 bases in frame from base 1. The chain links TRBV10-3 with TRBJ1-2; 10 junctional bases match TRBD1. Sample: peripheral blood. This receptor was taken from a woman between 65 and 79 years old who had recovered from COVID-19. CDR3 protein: CAISWDRGNYGYTF. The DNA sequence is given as TGTGCCATCAGTTGGGACAGGGGCAACTATGGCTACACCTTC.